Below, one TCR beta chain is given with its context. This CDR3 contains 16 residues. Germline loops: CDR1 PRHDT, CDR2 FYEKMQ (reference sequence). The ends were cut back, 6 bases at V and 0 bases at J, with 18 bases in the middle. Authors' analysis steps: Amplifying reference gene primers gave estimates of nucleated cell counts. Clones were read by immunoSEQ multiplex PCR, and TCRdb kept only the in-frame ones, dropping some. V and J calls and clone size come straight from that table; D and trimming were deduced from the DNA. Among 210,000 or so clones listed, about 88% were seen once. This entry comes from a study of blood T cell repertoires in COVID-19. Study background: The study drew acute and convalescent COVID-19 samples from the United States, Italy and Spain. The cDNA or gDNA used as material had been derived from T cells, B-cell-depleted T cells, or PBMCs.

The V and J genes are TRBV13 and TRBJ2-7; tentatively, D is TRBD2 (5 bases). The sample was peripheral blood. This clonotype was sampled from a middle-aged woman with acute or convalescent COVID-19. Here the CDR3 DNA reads TGTGCCAGCAGTCCCCGGACGGGGTCGGGCTCCTACGAGCAGTACGTC. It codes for CASSPRTGSGSYEQYV.